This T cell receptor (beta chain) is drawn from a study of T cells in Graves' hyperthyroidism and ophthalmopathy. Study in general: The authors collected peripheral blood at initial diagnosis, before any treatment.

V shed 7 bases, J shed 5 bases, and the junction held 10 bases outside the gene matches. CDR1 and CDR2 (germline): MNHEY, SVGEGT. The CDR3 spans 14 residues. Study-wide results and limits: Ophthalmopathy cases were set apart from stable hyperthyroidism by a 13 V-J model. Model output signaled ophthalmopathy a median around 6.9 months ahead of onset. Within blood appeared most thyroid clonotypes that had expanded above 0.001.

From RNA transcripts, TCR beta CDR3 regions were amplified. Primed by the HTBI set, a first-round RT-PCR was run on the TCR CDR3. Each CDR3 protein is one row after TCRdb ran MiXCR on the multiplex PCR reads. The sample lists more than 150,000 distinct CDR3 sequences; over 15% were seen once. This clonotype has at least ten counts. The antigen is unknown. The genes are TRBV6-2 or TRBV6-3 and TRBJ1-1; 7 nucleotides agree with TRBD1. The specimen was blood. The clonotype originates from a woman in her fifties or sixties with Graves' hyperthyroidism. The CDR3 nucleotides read TGTGCCAGCAACGCTAGACAGGGCCGGACTGAAGCTTTCTTT. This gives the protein CASNARQGRTEAFF.